The next 30 T cell receptor beta chains were all read from a single sample in a study of shared clonotypes between healthy human individuals. The naive CD8 subset, CD45RO-negative cells positively selected for CCR7, excluded terminally differentiated effector memory CD45RA+ cells. The data were produced by immunoSEQ multiplex PCR, yet TCRdb's version contains in-frame clones alone and is incomplete. The sample consists of roughly 2,000,000 clones, around 93% of them appearing once. The sequenced material came from naive CD8+ T cells from PBMCs. The receptors originated from a man aged 18-30 years in good health. Some clones in this sample may be carry-over from other donors' samples.

This clone occurred a few times. Other DNA sequences in this sample translate to the same CDR3. The chain employs TRBV6-5 and TRBJ1-1; tentatively, D is TRBD1 (5 bases). Germline CDR1 and CDR2: MNHEY and SVGAGI. Between the trimmed V and J ends, which lost 2 bases and 0 bases, there was a span of 7 bases. The CDR3 runs to 14 residues. The CDR3 DNA reads TGTGCCAGCAGTTACGGACAAATGAACACTGAAGCTTTCTTT. Protein sequence: CASSYGQMNTEAFF.

The V call is TRBV28, the J call TRBJ2-7; no clear D gene. This CDR3 is built from 12 residues. Trimming left V 3 bases short and J 3 bases short, with 6 bases between. Looked up from germline, CDR1 is MDHEN and CDR2 is SYDVKM. CDR3 sequence: CASSFPNYEQYF. The DNA for the CDR3 is TGTGCCAGCAGTTTTCCCAACTACGAGCAGTACTTC.

The chain combines TRBV5-6 with TRBJ2-3; D could derive from TRBD1 or TRBD2 (5 bases each). The V end lost 5 bases, the J end lost 6 bases, and 13 bases lay between the germline ends. Per the germline V gene, CDR1 is SGHDT and CDR2 is YYEEEE. The CDR3 runs to 13 residues. The CDR3 nucleotides are TGTGCCAGCAGACGTCCCCGGGACGATACGCAGTATTTT. Its translation: CASRRPRDDTQYF.

The chain employs TRBV7-9 and TRBJ2-7; D perhaps matches TRBD2 (5 bases). The CDR3 spans 15 residues. The germline CDR1 and CDR2 sequences are SEHNR and FQNEAQ (reference sequence). The V gene lost 8 bases and the J gene lost 5 bases, with 22 bases spanning the gap. The chain's CDR3 is CASGPIFGGRDEQYF. CDR3 DNA: TGTGCCAGCGGCCCCATTTTCGGAGGACGGGACGAGCAGTACTTC.

The gene calls are TRBV7-2 and TRBJ2-7; tentative D call: TRBD1 (7 bases). This CDR3 region has 17 residues. Deletions cut 7 bases from V and 9 bases from J, with 31 bases between. Germline CDR1 SGHTA, CDR2 FQGNSA. The CDR3 spells CASTQGVAMDYPSVQYF. The CDR3 bases are TGTGCCAGCACCCAGGGGGTCGCGATGGACTACCCATCTGTGCAGTACTTC.

This rearrangement joins TRBV27 to TRBJ2-5; tentatively, D is TRBD2 (6 bases). V was trimmed by 3 bases and J by 5 bases, leaving 22 bases between them. This CDR3 contains 17 residues. Germline CDR1 MNHEY, CDR2 SMNVEV (reference sequence). DNA of the CDR3: TGTGCCAGCAGTTTGGAGCCATTACGGGGGAGGTTGGAGACCCAGTACTTC. Amino acids: CASSLEPLRGRLETQYF.

Notes on this clone: Other DNA sequences in the sample encode the same CDR3. This rearrangement joins TRBV9 to TRBJ2-7; D might be TRBD2 (6 bases). Between the trimmed V and J ends, which lost 0 bases and 1 base, there was a span of 11 bases. This CDR3 is 15 amino acids long. Germline V CDR1 and CDR2: SGDLS, YYNGEE. CDR3 protein: CASSVGNSGSYEQYF. The CDR3 nucleotides are TGTGCCAGCAGCGTAGGAAATAGCGGATCCTACGAGCAGTACTTC.

The chain recombines TRBV27 with TRBJ2-7; D perhaps matches TRBD1 (6 bases). Germline assignment: CDR1 MNHEY and CDR2 SMNVEV (reference sequence). There are 13 residues in the CDR3. V was cut by 5 bases and J by 13 bases, with 21 bases left in between. The DNA of the CDR3 is TGTGCCAGCAGTCCCGGGACATTTTTGGCACGTTACTTC. Residues: CASSPGTFLARYF.

CDR3 in amino acids: CAWSPQGDTTYEQYF. For the CDR3, the DNA is TGTGCCTGGAGTCCCCAGGGCGATACCACCTACGAGCAGTACTTC. The chain employs TRBV30 and TRBJ2-7, with D possibly TRBD1 on 5 matching bases. This CDR3 region has 15 residues. V was pared by 2 bases and J by 2 bases, with 16 bases between. CDR1 and CDR2 from the germline V gene are GTSNPN and SVGIG (reference sequence).

The J gene is TRBJ2-1, the V gene TRBV2, with D uncertain. Germline assignment: CDR1 SNHLY and CDR2 FYNNEI. The CDR3 has 13 amino acids. V was clipped by 7 bases and J by 3 bases, with 10 bases between them. The CDR3: CASTPGDYNEQFF. The DNA of the CDR3 is TGTGCCAGCACCCCCGGAGACTACAATGAGCAGTTCTTC.

This chain uses TRBV9 with TRBJ1-2; 8 bases are a match to TRBD1. Germline loops: CDR1 SGDLS, CDR2 YYNGEE. V shed 2 bases and J 0 bases; nucleotides not matched to a gene: 6. The CDR3 length is 16 residues. The CDR3 nucleotides are TGTGCCAGCAGCGTGGCGCCAGGGGGCACTAACTATGGCTACACCTTC. Translation: CASSVAPGGTNYGYTF. Full variable domain (missing parts from reference TRBV9 and TRBJ1-2): DSGVTQTPKHLITATGQRVTLRCSPRSGDLSVYWYQQSLDQGLQFLIQYYNGEERAKGNILERFSAQQFPDLHSELNLSSLELGDSALYFCASSVAPGGTNYGYTFGSGTRLTVV.

The V call is TRBV7-9, the J call TRBJ2-5; 10 bases fit TRBD2. V gave up 5 bases and J gave up 5 bases; unmatched junction bases: 8. CDR3 length equals 15 residues. CDR1 and CDR2 (germline): SEHNR, FQNEAQ (reference sequence). The DNA for the CDR3 is TGTGCCAGCAGCCAATCTAGCGGGAGCCAGGAGACCCAGTACTTC. It yields the protein CASSQSSGSQETQYF. Using reference TRBV7-9 and TRBJ2-5 for the parts outside the CDR3, the full variable domain is DTGVSQNPRHKITKRGQNVTFRCDPISEHNRLYWYRQTLGQGPEFLTYFQNEAQLEKSRLLSDRFSAERPKGSFSTLEIQRTEQGDSAMYLCASSQSSGSQETQYFGPGTRLLVL.

This clone was seen just once. The chain has TRBV19 and TRBJ2-2; 8 positions agree with TRBD1. V trimming: 6 bases; J trimming: 4 bases; junction bases outside the gene matches: 13. The CDR3 sequence is 17 residues long. Germline loops: CDR1 LNHDA, CDR2 SQIVND (reference sequence). CDR3 DNA: TGTGCCAGTAGCCCATTACGGGACAGGCCGGGCACCGGGGAGCTGTTTTTT. Translation: CASSPLRDRPGTGELFF.

The CDR3 DNA sequence: TGTGCCACCGGACTAGCGGAGAGCTCCTACAATGAGCAGTTCTTC. The encoded protein is CATGLAESSYNEQFF. The chain employs TRBV6-5 and TRBJ2-1; 10 bases align to TRBD2. V dropped 10 bases and J dropped 0; count of bases not matched to a gene: 6. This CDR3 is 15 amino acids long. Germline loops: CDR1 MNHEY, CDR2 SVGAGI.

The chain joins TRBV4-2 to TRBJ1-1, with D hard to call. Germline assignment: CDR1 LGHNA and CDR2 YNFKEQ. This CDR3 has 14 residues. The V gene lost 0 bases and the J gene lost 11 bases, with 16 bases spanning the gap. The CDR3 protein is CASSQEYGNRHAFF. The CDR3 region has the DNA TGTGCCAGCAGCCAAGAATACGGTAATAGGCATGCTTTCTTT.

This clone has just one count. Additional DNA sequences in this sample encode the identical CDR3. The J gene is TRBJ1-1, the V gene TRBV27; the D gene is possibly TRBD1 (6 bases). Germline V gene sequence: CDR1 MNHEY, CDR2 SMNVEV (reference sequence). The CDR3 runs to 14 residues. V lost 1 base, J lost 5 bases, and 11 bases lay in between. DNA of the CDR3: TGTGCCAGCAGTTTATGGGGGGCAGGAACTGAAGCTTTCTTT. This sequence encodes CASSLWGAGTEAFF.

This chain uses TRBV6-5 with TRBJ1-1; 7 bases line up with TRBD1. J gave up 5 bases and V 4 bases, and 4 bases lay outside the gene matches. The CDR3 contains 13 residues. Germline CDR1 reads MNHEY; CDR2 reads SVGAGI. CDR3 residues: CASSSTGSTEAFF. DNA for the CDR3: TGTGCCAGCAGTTCGACAGGGTCTACTGAAGCTTTCTTT.

This chain joins TRBV7-9 and TRBJ2-7, with TRBD2 identical over 9 bases. This CDR3 contains 14 residues. Germline trimming cut 5 bases from V and 2 bases from J; bases unmatched to any gene: 4. Germline V gives CDR1 SEHNR, CDR2 FQNEAQ (reference sequence). The CDR3 protein is CASSPRTSAYEQYF. CDR3 DNA sequence: TGTGCCAGCAGCCCTCGGACTAGCGCCTACGAGCAGTACTTC. Supplemented by reference TRBV7-9 and TRBJ2-7, the full variable domain reads DTGVSQNPRHKITKRGQNVTFRCDPISEHNRLYWYRQTLGQGPEFLTYFQNEAQLEKSRLLSDRFSAERPKGSFSTLEIQRTEQGDSAMYLCASSPRTSAYEQYFGPGTRLTVT.

The chain joins TRBV10-3 to TRBJ1-5; a weak D match, TRBD1 (5 bases). This CDR3 has 16 residues. Deletions cut 10 bases from V and 0 bases from J, with 19 bases between. CDR1 ENHRY and CDR2 SYGVKD come from the germline V gene. The CDR3 DNA reads as TGTGCCACCGGGACGTGGGAAGCCAGTAGCAATCAGCCCCAGCATTTT. Translation: CATGTWEASSNQPQHF.

The CDR3 is CASSLGGIKIYAEAFF. CDR3 nucleotide sequence: TGTGCCAGCAGTTTAGGGGGTATTAAGATATACGCTGAAGCTTTCTTT. The genes are TRBV28 and TRBJ1-1; maybe TRBD1 (5 bases). CDR1 and CDR2 from the germline V gene are MDHEN and SYDVKM. This CDR3 is 16 amino acids long. Trimming cost V 2 bases and J 6 bases, with 19 bases left between them.

This rearrangement joins TRBV9 to TRBJ1-2, with 10 bases lining up with TRBD1. There are 15 residues in the CDR3. CDR1 is SGDLS, CDR2 YYNGEE, per germline. V lost 4 bases and J lost 6; bases outside the gene matches: 9. The CDR3 DNA reads TGTGCCAGCAGCTTTCGGACAGGGGGTACGGATGGCTACACCTTC. Its translation: CASSFRTGGTDGYTF.

The chain links TRBV11-1 to TRBJ1-2; TRBD1 matches 9 bases. Germline assignment: CDR1 SGHAT and CDR2 FQDESV (reference sequence). This CDR3 is 14 amino acids long. With 5 bases clipped from V and 8 bases from J, the junction kept 9 bases outside the gene matches. The DNA of the CDR3 is TGTGCCAGCAGCCCAGACCCGGACAGGGGCGGCTACACCTTC. Amino acid sequence: CASSPDPDRGGYTF. Variable domain in full (rest from reference TRBV11-1 and TRBJ1-2): EAEVAQSPRYKITEKSQAVAFWCDPISGHATLYWYRQILGQGPELLVQFQDESVVDDSQLPKDRFSAERLKGVDSTLKIQPAELGDSAMYLCASSPDPDRGGYTFGSGTRLTVV.

This sequence joins TRBV28 and TRBJ2-7, with D perhaps matching TRBD1 (5 bases). With 2 bases removed from V and 0 bases from J, the gap between germline ends came to 11 bases. Germline lookup yields CDR1 MDHEN and CDR2 SYDVKM. The length of the CDR3 is 15 residues. CDR3 DNA sequence: TGTGCCAGCAGTTTAGGGCGGCAGGGCTCCTACGAGCAGTACTTC. It codes for CASSLGRQGSYEQYF.

As to this clone: An end of the junction differs from the germline gene, which may be a read error. V and J are TRBV5-1 and TRBJ2-7; weak D call: TRBD2 (6 bases). The CDR3 covers 14 residues. Germline CDR1 SGHRS, CDR2 YFSETQ. CDR3: CASTLGGDRYEQYF. The DNA of the CDR3 is TGCGCCAGCACCTTGGGGGGAGACCGCTACGAGCAGTACTTC.

V and J are TRBV9 and TRBJ2-1; 9 bases fit TRBD1. J gave up 10 bases and V 6 bases, and 17 bases lay outside the gene matches. The CDR3 consists of 16 residues. Germline values: CDR1 SGDLS, CDR2 YYNGEE. The CDR3 nucleotides are TGTGCCAGCACCCTGGGTGGGACAGGGACCCTTGGCGAGCAGTTCTTC. Translating it yields CASTLGGTGTLGEQFF.

V is TRBV13 and J is TRBJ2-1; D uncertain. CDR3 length equals 15 residues. The germline gives CDR1 PRHDT, CDR2 FYEKMQ (reference sequence). The V end lost 0 bases, the J end lost 2 bases, and 8 bases lay between the germline ends. The DNA for the CDR3 is TGTGCCAGCAGCTTAGGCAGGATAGCCTACAATGAGCAGTTCTTC. Translated, it gives CASSLGRIAYNEQFF.

Concerning this clone: Other DNA sequences in the same sample also yield this CDR3. The J gene is TRBJ2-7, the V gene TRBV6-1; TRBD2 is a possible D gene (6 bases). The germline CDR1 and CDR2 sequences are MNHNS and SASEGT. The CDR3 contains 11 residues. V gave up 3 bases and J gave up 6 bases, with 6 bases separating them. CDR3: CASSEGGEQYF. CDR3 bases: TGTGCCAGCAGTGAGGGGGGCGAGCAGTACTTC.

The chain carries TRBV2 and TRBJ2-2; D assignment may be TRBD1 or TRBD2 (5 bases each). The germline V gene encodes CDR1 SNHLY and CDR2 FYNNEI. CDR3 length equals 14 residues. The germline V and J ends were trimmed by 5 bases and 6 bases, with 13 bases remaining between them. In DNA, the CDR3 is TGTGCCAGCAGTCCCCCGGGGCTCGCCGGGGAGCTGTTTTTT. Encoded protein: CASSPPGLAGELFF.

This chain connects TRBV4-1 to TRBJ2-3; no reliable D call. The CDR3 contains 13 residues. Trimming shortened V by 1 base and J by 5 bases, and 7 bases separated the two germline ends. From germline, CDR1 is MGHRA and CDR2 YSYEKL. The CDR3 region is CASSQGWVDTQYF. The CDR3 DNA follows: TGCGCCAGCAGCCAAGGGTGGGTAGATACGCAGTATTTT.

The J gene is TRBJ2-5, the V gene TRBV6-5, with 9 bases lining up with TRBD2. Germline CDR1 and CDR2: MNHEY and SVGAGI. The J segment lost 4 bases and the V segment lost 5 bases, leaving 8 bases of the junction unmatched. This CDR3 spans 15 amino acids. The CDR3 is CASSTIAGVLETQYF. The CDR3 nucleotides are TGTGCCAGCAGTACTATAGCGGGAGTTTTAGAGACCCAGTACTTC.